Below, one T cell receptor (beta chain) is given with its context. The antigen remains undetermined. The CDR3 runs 15 residues. Germline lookup yields CDR1 ENHRY and CDR2 SYGVKD. These data originate in a study of monozygotic twins with inflammatory bowel disease. From the 5' RACE reads, TCRdb lists one entry per CDR3 protein and no DNA. Its clone listing holds 400,000 to 500,000 distinct CDR3 sequences. Study outcomes and limitations: Heterogeneous immunosuppressive treatment regimens may have introduced variability into patient repertoires. T cell subtypes that differed could not be told apart. Lower sharing of clonotypes with other individuals was seen in IBD patients than in healthy twins. This was most marked in patients showing signs of disease activity.

The specimen sequenced was blood. The sequence derives from a human donor with ulcerative colitis or Crohn's disease, or a healthy co-twin of an affected twin (not recorded which). The gene calls are TRBV10-3 and TRBJ2-3; TCRdb's assignment of TRBD2 cannot be checked, as there is no DNA. The CDR3 spells CAISESLAGVGTQYF.